This T cell receptor (beta chain) was retrieved from a study of T cell changes during pregnancy in multiple sclerosis. The data were produced by immunoSEQ multiplex PCR, yet TCRdb's version contains in-frame clones alone and is incomplete. Here the sample spans about 98,000 clones, 90% to 95% being singletons. Germline V gives CDR1 SGHNT, CDR2 YYREEE (reference sequence). CDR3 size: 13 residues. J was trimmed by 7 bases and V by 4 bases; bases with no gene match: 8. The chain links TRBV5-4 to TRBJ2-7; TRBD1 matches at 7 bases. The TCR originated in a female donor in good health, enrolled as a control in a pregnancy study. The sample consisted of peripheral blood, taken after pregnancy. The DNA for the CDR3 is TGTGCCAGCAGCACGACAGGGCTGGGTGAGCAGTACTTC. Its translation is CASSTTGLGEQYF.